This T cell receptor beta chain was captured by sequencing in a study of cytomegalovirus exposure and HLA in healthy donors. 13 Jbeta primers and 60 Vbeta primers were used for the PCR. Produced via immunoSEQ multiplex PCR; TCRdb's table is partial and in-frame only. The profile covers about 170,000 clones, with less than 80% appearing a single time and around 3.2% taken by the ten largest. Germline V lookup: CDR1 MNHNS, CDR2 SASEGT. This CDR3 spans 16 amino acids. V lost 2 bases to trimming and J lost 6 bases; unmatched junction nucleotides: 6. This clone came up a few times. The rearrangement links TRBV6-1 to TRBJ2-4; 11 nucleotides align to TRBD2. The TCR comes from a man between 35 and 55 years old in good health and CMV-seronegative. Sequencing was performed on PBMCs. The CDR3 loop is CASSETSGSYINIQYF. The CDR3 nucleotides read TGTGCCAGCAGTGAAACTAGCGGGAGTTATATAAACATTCAGTACTTC.